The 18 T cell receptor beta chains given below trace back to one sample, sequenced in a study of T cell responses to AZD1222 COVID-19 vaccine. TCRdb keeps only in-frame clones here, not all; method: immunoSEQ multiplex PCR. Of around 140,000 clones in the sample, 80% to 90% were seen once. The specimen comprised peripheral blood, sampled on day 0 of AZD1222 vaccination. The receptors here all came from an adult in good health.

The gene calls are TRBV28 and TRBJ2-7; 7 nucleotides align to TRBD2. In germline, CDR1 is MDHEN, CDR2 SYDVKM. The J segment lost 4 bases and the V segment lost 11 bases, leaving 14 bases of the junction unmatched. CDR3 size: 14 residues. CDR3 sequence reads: CAHRRAGAFYEQYF. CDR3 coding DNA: TGTGCCCATCGAAGGGCGGGAGCTTTTTACGAGCAGTACTTC.

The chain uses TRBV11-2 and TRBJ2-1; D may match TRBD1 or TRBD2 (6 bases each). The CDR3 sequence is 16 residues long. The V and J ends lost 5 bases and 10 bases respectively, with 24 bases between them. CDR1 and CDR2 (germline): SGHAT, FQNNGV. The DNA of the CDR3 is TGTGCCAGCAGCCGAGGGGGTACGGGACTCCCGCTGGAGCAGTTCTTC. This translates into CASSRGGTGLPLEQFF.

CDR3 bases: TGTGCCAGCAGCGCTTTCCTCAACTATGGCTACACCTTC. Its protein product is CASSAFLNYGYTF. The J gene is TRBJ1-2, the V gene TRBV5-8; no reliable D call. The CDR3 runs to 13 residues. CDR1 SGHTS and CDR2 YDEGEE come from the germline V gene. Trimming pared 4 bases from V and 2 bases from J, leaving 9 bases between.

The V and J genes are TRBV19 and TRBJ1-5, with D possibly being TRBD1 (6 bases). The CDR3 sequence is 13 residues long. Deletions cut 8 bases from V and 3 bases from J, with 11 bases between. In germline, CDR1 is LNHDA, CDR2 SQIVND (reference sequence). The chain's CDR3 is CASHGQHNQPQHF. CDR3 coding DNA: TGTGCCAGTCATGGACAGCACAATCAGCCCCAGCATTTT.

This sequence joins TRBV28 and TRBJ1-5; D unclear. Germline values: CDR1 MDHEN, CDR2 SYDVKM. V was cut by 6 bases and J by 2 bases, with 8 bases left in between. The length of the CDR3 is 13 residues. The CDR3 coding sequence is TGTGCCAGCAGACCCCCGGGCAATCAGCCCCAGCATTTT. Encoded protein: CASRPPGNQPQHF.

In DNA form, the CDR3 reads TGTGCCAGCAGTTACGGGACACATATGAACACTGAAGCTTTCTTT. Amino acid sequence: CASSYGTHMNTEAFF. V usage is TRBV6-6 and J usage is TRBJ1-1; a weak D match, TRBD1 (6 bases). The CDR3 is 15 residues long. Germline V gene data show CDR1 as MNHNY and CDR2 as SVGAGI (reference sequence). V was shortened by 2 bases and J by 0 bases, with 10 bases between the two germline ends.

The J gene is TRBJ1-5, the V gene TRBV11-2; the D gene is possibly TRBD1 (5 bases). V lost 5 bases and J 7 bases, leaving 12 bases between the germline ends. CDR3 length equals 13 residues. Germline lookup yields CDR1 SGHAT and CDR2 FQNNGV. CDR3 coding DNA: TGTGCCAGCAGCCTCCGGGGCGGCCAGCCCCAGCATTTT. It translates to CASSLRGGQPQHF. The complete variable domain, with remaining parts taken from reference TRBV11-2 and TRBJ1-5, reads EAGVAQSPRYKIIEKRQSVAFWCNPISGHATLYWYQQILGQGPKLLIQFQNNGVVDDSQLPKDRFSAERLKGVDSTLKIQPAKLEDSAVYLCASSLRGGQPQHFGDGTRLSIL.

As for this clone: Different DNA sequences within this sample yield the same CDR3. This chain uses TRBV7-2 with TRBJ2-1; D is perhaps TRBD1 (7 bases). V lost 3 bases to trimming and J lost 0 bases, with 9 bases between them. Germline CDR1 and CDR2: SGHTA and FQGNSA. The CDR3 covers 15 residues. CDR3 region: CASSLRDSSYNEQFF. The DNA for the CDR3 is TGTGCCAGCAGCTTGCGGGACAGCTCCTACAATGAGCAGTTCTTC.

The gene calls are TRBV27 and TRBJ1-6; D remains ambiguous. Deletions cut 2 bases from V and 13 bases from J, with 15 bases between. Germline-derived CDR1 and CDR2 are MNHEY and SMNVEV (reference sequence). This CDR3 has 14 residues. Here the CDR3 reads CASSLRNGGIPLHF. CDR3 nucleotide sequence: TGTGCCAGCAGTTTACGTAACGGTGGCATCCCCCTCCACTTT.

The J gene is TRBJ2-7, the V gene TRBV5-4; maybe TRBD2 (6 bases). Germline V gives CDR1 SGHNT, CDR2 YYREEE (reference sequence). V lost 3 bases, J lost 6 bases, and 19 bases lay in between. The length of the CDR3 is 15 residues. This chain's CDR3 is CASSWAGTQMSEQYF. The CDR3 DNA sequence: TGTGCCAGCAGCTGGGCGGGGACGCAAATGAGCGAGCAGTACTTC.

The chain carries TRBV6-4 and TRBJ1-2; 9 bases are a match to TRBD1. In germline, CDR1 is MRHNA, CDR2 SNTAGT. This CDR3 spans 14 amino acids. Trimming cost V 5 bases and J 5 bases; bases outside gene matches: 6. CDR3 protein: CASSQGTGIYGYTF. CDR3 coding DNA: TGTGCCAGCAGTCAAGGGACAGGGATATATGGCTACACCTTC.

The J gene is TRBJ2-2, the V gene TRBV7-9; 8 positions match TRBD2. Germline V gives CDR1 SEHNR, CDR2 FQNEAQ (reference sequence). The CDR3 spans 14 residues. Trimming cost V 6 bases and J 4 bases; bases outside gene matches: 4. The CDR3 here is CASRSTSGTGELFF. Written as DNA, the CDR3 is TGTGCCAGCAGGTCCACTAGCGGCACCGGGGAGCTGTTTTTT.

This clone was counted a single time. The CDR3 DNA is TGTGCCAGTAGCGGGGTCCTTTTCCACCTCACAGATACGCAGTATTTT. Amino acid sequence: CASSGVLFHLTDTQYF. This chain links TRBV6-4 with TRBJ2-3; 8 bases line up with TRBD2. J lost 2 bases, V lost 9 bases, and 13 bases had no gene match. Germline V lookup: CDR1 MRHNA, CDR2 SNTAGT. CDR3 length: 16 residues.

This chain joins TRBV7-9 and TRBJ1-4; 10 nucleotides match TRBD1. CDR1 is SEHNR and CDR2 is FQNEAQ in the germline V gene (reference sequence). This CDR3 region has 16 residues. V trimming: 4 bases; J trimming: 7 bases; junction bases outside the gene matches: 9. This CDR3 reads CASSSWERDRGEKLFF. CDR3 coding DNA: TGTGCCAGCAGCTCTTGGGAGAGGGACAGGGGTGAAAAACTGTTTTTT.

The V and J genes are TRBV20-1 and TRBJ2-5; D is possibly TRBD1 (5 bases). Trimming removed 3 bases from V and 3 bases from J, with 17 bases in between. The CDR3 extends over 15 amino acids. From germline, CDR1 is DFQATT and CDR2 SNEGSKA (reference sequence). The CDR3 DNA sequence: TGCAGTGCTAGTCGGTTGGGGCGGAACGAAGAGACCCAGTACTTC. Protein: CSASRLGRNEETQYF.

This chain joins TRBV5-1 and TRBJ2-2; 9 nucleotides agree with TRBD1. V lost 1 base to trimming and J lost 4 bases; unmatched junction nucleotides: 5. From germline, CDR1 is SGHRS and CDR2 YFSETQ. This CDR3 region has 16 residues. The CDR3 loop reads CASSLPTGGGTGELFF. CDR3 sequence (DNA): TGCGCCAGCAGCTTGCCTACAGGGGGCGGCACCGGGGAGCTGTTTTTT.

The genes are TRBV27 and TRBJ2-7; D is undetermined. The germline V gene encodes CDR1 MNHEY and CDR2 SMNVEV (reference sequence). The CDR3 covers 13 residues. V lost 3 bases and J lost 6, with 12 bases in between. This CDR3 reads CASSFGNSVEQYF. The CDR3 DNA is TGTGCCAGCAGTTTTGGTAATTCCGTCGAGCAGTACTTC.

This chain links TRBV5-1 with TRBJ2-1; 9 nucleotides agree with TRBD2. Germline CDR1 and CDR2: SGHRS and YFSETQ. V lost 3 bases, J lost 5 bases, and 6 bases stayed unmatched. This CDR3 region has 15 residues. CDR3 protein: CASSSGLAKHNEQFF. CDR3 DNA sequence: TGCGCCAGCAGCTCCGGACTAGCGAAGCACAATGAGCAGTTCTTC.